This passage covers 3 T cell receptor beta chains from one sample sequenced in a study of shared clonotypes between healthy human individuals. Naive CD8 cells were CD45RO-negative, positively selected for CCR7, excluding terminally differentiated effector memory CD45RA+ cells. Using immunoSEQ multiplex PCR, the repertoire was profiled, and TCRdb retains in-frame clones only, with some absent. The sample includes millions of clones, 85% to 95% seen only once; the top ten take more than 1.5%. The sequenced material came from naive CD8+ T cells from PBMCs. These receptors were obtained from a man between 18 and 35 years old in good health. Some clones in this sample may be carry-over from other donors' samples.

This chain links TRBV6-1 with TRBJ2-2, with unresolved D. This CDR3 contains 11 residues. CDR1 MNHNS and CDR2 SASEGT come from the germline V gene. V dropped 2 bases and J dropped 7 bases, with 2 bases sitting between them. CDR3 protein: CASSENGELFF. DNA for the CDR3: TGTGCCAGCAGTGAAAACGGGGAGCTGTTTTTT.

As DNA, the CDR3 is TGTGCCAGCAGTTTAGGGACGAGAATGAACACTGAAGCTTTCTTT. As protein: CASSLGTRMNTEAFF. V usage is TRBV6-5 and J usage is TRBJ1-1; possibly TRBD1 for D (5 bases). CDR3 length: 15 residues. CDR1 MNHEY and CDR2 SVGAGI come from the germline V gene. V was trimmed by 4 bases and J by 0 bases, leaving 12 bases between them.

As to this clone: This CDR3 is also generated by other DNA sequences in the sample. V usage is TRBV27 and J usage is TRBJ2-7; 7 bases line up with TRBD1. Germline-derived CDR1 and CDR2 are MNHEY and SMNVEV (reference sequence). With V trimmed by 5 bases and J by 1 base, 5 bases remained unmatched. CDR3 length equals 14 residues. The CDR3 coding sequence is TGTGCCAGCAGTCTCCGGGACAGATCCTACGAGCAGTACTTC. Translation: CASSLRDRSYEQYF.